This entry is about one TCR beta chain. Compared with germline, one end of the junction differs, possibly owing to a read error. These data originate in a study of technical replicates of blood from several donors. CDR1 and CDR2 from the germline V gene are SSHAT and FNYEAQ (reference sequence). This CDR3 region has 15 residues. The method was immunoSEQ multiplex PCR; TCRdb's version includes in-frame clones alone and lacks a portion of them. The repertoire holds about 83,000 clones, with over 75% as singletons. Sequenced sample: T cells isolated from PBMCs. This sequence was found in a human donor in good health. This chain joins TRBV7-7 and TRBJ2-5, with D possibly being TRBD2 (6 bases). In DNA form, the CDR3 reads TGTGCTAGCAGCTTAGAGGGCCAGGGAGGCGAGACCCAGTACTTC. Protein: CASSLEGQGGETQYF.